These T cell receptor beta chains were read from a single sample in a study of shared clonotypes between healthy human individuals. Clones were sequenced by immunoSEQ multiplex PCR, and TCRdb holds only the in-frame ones, with some missing. The sample shows about 980,000 clones, over 75% of them seen only once. The sample comprised memory CD4+ T cells sorted from blood. Receptor source: a man between 18 and 29 years old in good health. The CDR3 runs from the conserved cysteine through the conserved F or W. The order of the fields is J gene, D gene, V gene, clone size, CDR3 protein, CDR3 DNA. The D gene is left open where the match is weak. For some rows the clone size is stated as once, few or many, or as a class when expanded; others skip it.

j_gene: TRBJ2-1
d_gene: -
v_gene: TRBV29-1
abundance: -
CDR3aa: CSAVPQRSAQQFF
CDR3nt: TGCAGCGCAGTTCCTCAGCGCTCCGCGCAGCAGTTCTTC

j_gene: TRBJ2-2
d_gene: -
v_gene: TRBV11-3
abundance: -
CDR3aa: CASSLDSLETGELFF
CDR3nt: TGTGCCAGCAGCTTAGATTCCCTTGAGACCGGGGAGCTGTTTTTT

j_gene: TRBJ1-4
d_gene: -
v_gene: TRBV18
abundance: -
CDR3aa: CASSPRDGELFF
CDR3nt: TGTGCCAGCTCACCAAGAGACGGAGAACTGTTTTTT

j_gene: TRBJ2-3
d_gene: -
v_gene: TRBV5-1
abundance: -
CDR3aa: CASSFGSTDTQYF
CDR3nt: TGCGCCAGCAGCTTCGGTAGCACAGATACGCAGTATTTT

j_gene: TRBJ2-7
d_gene: -
v_gene: TRBV6-1
abundance: few
CDR3aa: CASSEREQYF
CDR3nt: TGTGCCAGCAGTGAAAGGGAGCAGTACTTC

j_gene: TRBJ2-7
d_gene: -
v_gene: TRBV2
abundance: -
CDR3aa: CASSAGGLTEQYF
CDR3nt: TGTGCCAGCAGTGCCGGGGGGCTCACCGAGCAGTACTTC

j_gene: TRBJ2-7
d_gene: -
v_gene: TRBV6-5
abundance: -
CDR3aa: CASSSQIGVFEQYF
CDR3nt: TGTGCCAGCAGTTCCCAAATTGGGGTCTTCGAGCAGTACTTC

j_gene: TRBJ2-7
d_gene: TRBD2
v_gene: TRBV10-3
abundance: -
CDR3aa: CAISESTGRGSYEQYF
CDR3nt: TGTGCCATCAGTGAGTCGACTGGGCGGGGGTCCTACGAGCAGTACTTC

j_gene: TRBJ1-1
d_gene: -
v_gene: TRBV9
abundance: few
CDR3aa: CASSARGEMNTEAFF
CDR3nt: TGTGCCAGCAGCGCCAGGGGAGAGATGAACACTGAAGCTTTCTTT

j_gene: TRBJ2-2
d_gene: TRBD1
v_gene: TRBV2
abundance: once
CDR3aa: CASSWDRVAGELFF
CDR3nt: TGTGCCAGCAGTTGGGACAGGGTGGCCGGGGAGCTGTTTTTT

j_gene: TRBJ2-1
d_gene: -
v_gene: TRBV7-2
abundance: -
CDR3aa: CASSLPVLDEQFF
CDR3nt: TGTGCCAGCAGCTTACCAGTATTGGATGAGCAGTTCTTC

j_gene: TRBJ1-2
d_gene: -
v_gene: TRBV28
abundance: -
CDR3aa: CASSLLGRYGYTF
CDR3nt: TGTGCCAGCAGTTTACTCGGACGGTATGGCTACACCTTC

j_gene: TRBJ2-7
d_gene: TRBD1
v_gene: TRBV9
abundance: once
CDR3aa: CASSVEAGGYEQYF
CDR3nt: TGTGCCAGCAGCGTAGAGGCAGGGGGCTACGAGCAGTACTTC

j_gene: TRBJ1-2
d_gene: TRBD1
v_gene: TRBV2
abundance: -
CDR3aa: CASSEEGGGYTF
CDR3nt: TGTGCCAGCAGTGAAGAAGGGGGCGGCTACACCTTC

j_gene: TRBJ2-2
d_gene: -
v_gene: TRBV5-1
abundance: many
CDR3aa: CASRPGQHTGELFF
CDR3nt: TGCGCCAGCAGGCCCGGACAGCACACCGGGGAGCTGTTTTTT

j_gene: TRBJ2-3
d_gene: -
v_gene: TRBV7-9
abundance: -
CDR3aa: CASGLYPSWDTDTQYF
CDR3nt: TGTGCCAGCGGGCTATACCCTAGCTGGGATACAGATACGCAGTATTTT